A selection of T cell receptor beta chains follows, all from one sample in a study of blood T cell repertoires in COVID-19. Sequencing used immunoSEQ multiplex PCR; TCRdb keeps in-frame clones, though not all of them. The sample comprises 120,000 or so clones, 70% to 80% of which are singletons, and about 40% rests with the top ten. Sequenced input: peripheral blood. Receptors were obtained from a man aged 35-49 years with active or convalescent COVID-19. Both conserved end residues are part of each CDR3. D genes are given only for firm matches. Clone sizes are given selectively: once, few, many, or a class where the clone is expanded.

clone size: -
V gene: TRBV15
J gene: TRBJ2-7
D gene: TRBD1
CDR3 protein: CATSRSRDSYEQYF
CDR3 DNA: TGTGCCACCAGCAGGAGTAGGGACAGTTACGAGCAGTACTTC

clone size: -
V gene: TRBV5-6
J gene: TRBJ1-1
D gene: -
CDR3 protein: CASSPDRYTEAFF
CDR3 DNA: TGTGCCAGCAGCCCCGACAGGTACACTGAAGCTTTCTTT

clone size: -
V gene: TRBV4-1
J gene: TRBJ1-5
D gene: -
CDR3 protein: CASSQGGIQPQHF
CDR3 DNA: TGCGCCAGCAGCCAAGGAGGGATCCAGCCCCAGCATTTT

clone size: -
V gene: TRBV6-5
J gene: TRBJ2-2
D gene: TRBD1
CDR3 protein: CAISTGGLPGELFF
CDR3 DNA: TGTGCCATTTCGACAGGGGGCTTACCCGGGGAGCTGTTTTTT

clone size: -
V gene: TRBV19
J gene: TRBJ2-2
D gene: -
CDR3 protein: CASREERYTGELFF
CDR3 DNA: TGTGCCAGTAGGGAGGAGAGGTACACCGGGGAGCTGTTTTTT

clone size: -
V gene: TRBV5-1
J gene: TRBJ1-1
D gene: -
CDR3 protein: CASSLQGGGTEAFF
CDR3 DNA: TGCGCCAGCAGCTTACAGGGAGGGGGGACTGAAGCTTTCTTT

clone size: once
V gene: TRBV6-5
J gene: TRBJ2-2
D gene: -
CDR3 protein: CASIRDSSTGELFF
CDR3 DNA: TGTGCCAGCATCCGGGACTCCTCCACCGGGGAGCTGTTTTTT

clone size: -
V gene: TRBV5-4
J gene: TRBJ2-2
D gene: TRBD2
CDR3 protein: CASSERLAGVWNTAGELFF
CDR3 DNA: TGTGCCAGCAGCGAGAGACTAGCGGGAGTTTGGAATACGGCCGGGGAGCTGTTTTTT

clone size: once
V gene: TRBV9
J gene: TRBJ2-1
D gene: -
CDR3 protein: CASSRRDWNNEQFF
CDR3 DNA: TGTGCCAGCAGCAGGCGGGACTGGAACAATGAGCAGTTCTTC

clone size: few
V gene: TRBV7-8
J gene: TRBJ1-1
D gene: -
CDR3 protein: CASSLTQDETGFF
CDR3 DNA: TGTGCCAGCAGCTTAACCCAGGATGAGACCGGTTTCTTT

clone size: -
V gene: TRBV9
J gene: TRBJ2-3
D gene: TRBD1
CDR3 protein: CASSVTGLDTQYF
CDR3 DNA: TGTGCCAGCAGCGTGACAGGGTTAGATACGCAGTATTTT

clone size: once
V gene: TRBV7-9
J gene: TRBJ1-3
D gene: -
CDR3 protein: CASSSLSSSRNTIYF
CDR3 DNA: TGTGCCAGCAGTTCGCTCTCTTCCTCTCGGAACACCATATATTTT

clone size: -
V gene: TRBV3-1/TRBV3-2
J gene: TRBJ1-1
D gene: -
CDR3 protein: CASSQEALGRTEAFF
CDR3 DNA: TGTGCCAGCAGCCAAGAGGCTCTGGGCAGGACTGAAGCTTTCTTT

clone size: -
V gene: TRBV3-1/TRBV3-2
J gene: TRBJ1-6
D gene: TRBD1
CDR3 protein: CASSLGTGRSPLHF
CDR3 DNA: TGTGCCAGCAGCCTGGGGACAGGGCGTTCACCCCTCCACTTT

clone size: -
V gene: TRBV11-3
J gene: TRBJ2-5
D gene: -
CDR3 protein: CASSLEGQQETQYF
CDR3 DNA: TGTGCCAGCAGCCTCGAGGGCCAACAAGAGACCCAGTACTTC

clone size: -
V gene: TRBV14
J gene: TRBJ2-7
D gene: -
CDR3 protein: CASSQNPGGGYEQYF
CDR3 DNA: TGTGCCAGCAGCCAAAACCCCGGGGGAGGCTACGAGCAGTACTTC

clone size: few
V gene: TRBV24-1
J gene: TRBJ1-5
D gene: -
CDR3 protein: CATSEVSGGQHF
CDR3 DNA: TGTGCCACCAGTGAGGTTTCGGGAGGCCAGCATTTT

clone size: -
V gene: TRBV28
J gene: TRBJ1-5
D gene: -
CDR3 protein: CASSIQGQPQHF
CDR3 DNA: TGTGCCAGCAGCATTCAGGGGCAGCCCCAGCATTTT

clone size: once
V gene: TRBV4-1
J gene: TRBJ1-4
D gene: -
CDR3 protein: CASSPGGGSNEKLFF
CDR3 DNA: TGCGCCAGCAGCCCCGGTGGAGGTTCTAATGAAAAACTGTTTTTT

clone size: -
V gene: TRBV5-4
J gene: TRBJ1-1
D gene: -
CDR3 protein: CASSRTENTEAFF
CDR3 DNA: TGTGCCAGCAGTCGGACAGAGAACACTGAAGCTTTCTTT

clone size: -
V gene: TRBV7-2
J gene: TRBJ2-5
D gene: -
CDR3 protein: CASSPRMGGQETQYF
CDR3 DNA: TGTGCCAGCAGCCCTAGGATGGGGGGACAAGAGACCCAGTACTTC

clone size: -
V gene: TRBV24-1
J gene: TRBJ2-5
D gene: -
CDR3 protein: CATSDFRGSQYF
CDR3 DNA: TGTGCCACCAGTGATTTTCGAGGGTCCCAGTACTTC

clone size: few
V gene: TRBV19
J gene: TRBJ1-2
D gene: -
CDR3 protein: CASSSTGVGGYTF
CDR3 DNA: TGTGCCAGTAGTTCGACGGGGGTGGGTGGCTACACCTTC

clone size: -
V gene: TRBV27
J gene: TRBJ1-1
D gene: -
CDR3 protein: CASSSPDKGLAEAFF
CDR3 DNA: TGTGCCAGCAGTTCCCCTGACAAGGGGTTAGCCGAAGCTTTCTTT

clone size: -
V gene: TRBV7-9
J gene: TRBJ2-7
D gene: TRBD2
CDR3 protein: CASSLAWGREGEQYF
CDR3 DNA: TGTGCCAGCAGCCTAGCTTGGGGGAGGGAGGGCGAGCAGTACTTC

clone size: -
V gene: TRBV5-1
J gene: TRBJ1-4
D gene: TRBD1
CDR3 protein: CASSLGQGDEKLFF
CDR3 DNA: TGCGCCAGCAGCTTGGGACAGGGAGACGAAAAACTGTTTTTT

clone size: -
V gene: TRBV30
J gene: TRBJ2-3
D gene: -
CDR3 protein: CAWRGRGDTQYF
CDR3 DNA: TGTGCCTGGAGGGGGCGGGGAGATACGCAGTATTTT

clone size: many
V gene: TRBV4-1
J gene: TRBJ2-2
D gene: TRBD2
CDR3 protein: CASSQGLAGGNTGELFF
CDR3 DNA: TGCGCCAGCAGCCAAGGACTAGCGGGGGGGAACACCGGGGAGCTGTTTTTT

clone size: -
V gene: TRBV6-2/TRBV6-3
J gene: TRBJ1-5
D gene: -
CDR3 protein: CASSLPGLNQPQHF
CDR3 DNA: TGTGCCAGCAGCCTTCCGGGACTCAATCAGCCCCAGCATTTT

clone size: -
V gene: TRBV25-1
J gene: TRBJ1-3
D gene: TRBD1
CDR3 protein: CASSEGTVSGNTIYF
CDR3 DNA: TGTGCCAGCAGTGAAGGGACAGTGTCTGGAAACACCATATATTTT

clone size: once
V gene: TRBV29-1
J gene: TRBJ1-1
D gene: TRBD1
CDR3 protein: CSVGRQGADTEAFF
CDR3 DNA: TGCAGCGTTGGTAGACAGGGGGCGGACACTGAAGCTTTCTTT

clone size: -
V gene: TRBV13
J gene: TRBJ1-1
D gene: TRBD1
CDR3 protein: CASSLQGAGTEAFF
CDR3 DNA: TGTGCCAGCAGTTTACAGGGGGCTGGTACTGAAGCTTTCTTT

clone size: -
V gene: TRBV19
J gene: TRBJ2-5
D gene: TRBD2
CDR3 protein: CASSTGTREATQYF
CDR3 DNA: TGTGCCAGTAGTACGGGGACTAGGGAGGCGACCCAGTACTTC

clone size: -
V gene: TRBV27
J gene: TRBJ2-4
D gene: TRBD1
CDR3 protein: CASSLRRDRGTIQYF
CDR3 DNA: TGTGCCAGCAGTTTACGGCGGGACAGGGGTACCATTCAGTACTTC

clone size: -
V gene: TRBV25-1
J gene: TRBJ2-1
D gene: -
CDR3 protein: CASRRVGEQFF
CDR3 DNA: TGTGCCAGCAGGAGGGTGGGGGAGCAGTTCTTC

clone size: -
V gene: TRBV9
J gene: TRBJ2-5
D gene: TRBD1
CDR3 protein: CASSLTGIEKTQYF
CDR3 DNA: TGTGCCAGCAGCTTGACAGGGATCGAAAAGACCCAGTACTTC

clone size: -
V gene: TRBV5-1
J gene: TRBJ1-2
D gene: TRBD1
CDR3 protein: CASSLDLPGQGAQGYTF
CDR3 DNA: TGCGCCAGCAGCTTGGACCTACCGGGACAGGGGGCGCAGGGCTACACCTTC

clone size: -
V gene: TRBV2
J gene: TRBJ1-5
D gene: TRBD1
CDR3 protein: CASQERTGNQPQHF
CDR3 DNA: TGTGCCAGCCAGGAGAGGACAGGGAATCAGCCCCAGCATTTT

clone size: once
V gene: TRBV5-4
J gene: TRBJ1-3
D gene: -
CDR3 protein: CASSLGAPSSGNTIYF
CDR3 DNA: TGTGCCAGCAGCTTGGGGGCGCCGAGCTCTGGAAACACCATATATTTT

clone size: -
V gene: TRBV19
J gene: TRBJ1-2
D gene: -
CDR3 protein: CASSIQQGGRNGYTF
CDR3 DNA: TGTGCCAGTAGTATACAGCAGGGAGGAAGAAATGGCTACACCTTC

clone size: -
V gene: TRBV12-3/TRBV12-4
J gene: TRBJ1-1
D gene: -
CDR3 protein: CASSLKGDTEAFF
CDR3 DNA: TGTGCCAGCAGTTTGAAGGGGGACACTGAAGCTTTCTTT

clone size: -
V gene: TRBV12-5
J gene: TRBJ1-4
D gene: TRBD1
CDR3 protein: CASGGTGGNEKLFF
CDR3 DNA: TGTGCTAGTGGGGGCACAGGGGGTAATGAAAAACTGTTTTTT

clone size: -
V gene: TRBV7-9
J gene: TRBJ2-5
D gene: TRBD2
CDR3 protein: CASSLSGAQETQYF
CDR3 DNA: TGTGCCAGCAGCTTAAGCGGGGCCCAAGAGACCCAGTACTTC

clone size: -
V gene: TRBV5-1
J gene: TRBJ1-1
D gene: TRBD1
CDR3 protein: CASRTSGGFTEAFF
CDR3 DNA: TGCGCCAGCAGGACCTCAGGGGGATTTACTGAAGCTTTCTTT

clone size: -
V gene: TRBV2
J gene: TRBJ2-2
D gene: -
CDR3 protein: CASSLQGSANTGELFF
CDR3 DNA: TGTGCCAGCAGCCTACAGGGATCCGCGAACACCGGGGAGCTGTTTTTT

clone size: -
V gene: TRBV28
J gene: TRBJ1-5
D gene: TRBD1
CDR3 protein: CASIDRASQPQHF
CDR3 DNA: TGTGCCAGCATCGACAGGGCGAGTCAGCCCCAGCATTTT

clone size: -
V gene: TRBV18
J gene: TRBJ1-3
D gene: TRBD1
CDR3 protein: CASSRDRVSSGNTIYF
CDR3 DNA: TGTGCCAGCTCACGGGACAGGGTTAGCTCCGGAAACACCATATATTTT

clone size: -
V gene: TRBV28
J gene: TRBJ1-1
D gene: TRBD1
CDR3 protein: CASSLWDRYTEAFF
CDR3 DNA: TGTGCCAGCAGTTTATGGGACAGGTACACTGAAGCTTTCTTT